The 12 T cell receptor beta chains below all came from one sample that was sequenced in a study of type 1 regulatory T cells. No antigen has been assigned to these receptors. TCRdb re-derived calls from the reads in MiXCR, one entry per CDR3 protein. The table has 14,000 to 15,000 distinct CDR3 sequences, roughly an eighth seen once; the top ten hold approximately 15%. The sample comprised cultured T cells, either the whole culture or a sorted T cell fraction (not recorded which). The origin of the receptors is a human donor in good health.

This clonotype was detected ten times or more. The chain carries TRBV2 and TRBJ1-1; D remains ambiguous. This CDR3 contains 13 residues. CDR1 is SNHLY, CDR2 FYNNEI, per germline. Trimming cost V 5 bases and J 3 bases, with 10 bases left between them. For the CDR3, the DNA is TGTGCCAGCAGTATCTCGGTTGACACTGAAGCTTTCTTT. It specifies CASSISVDTEAFF.

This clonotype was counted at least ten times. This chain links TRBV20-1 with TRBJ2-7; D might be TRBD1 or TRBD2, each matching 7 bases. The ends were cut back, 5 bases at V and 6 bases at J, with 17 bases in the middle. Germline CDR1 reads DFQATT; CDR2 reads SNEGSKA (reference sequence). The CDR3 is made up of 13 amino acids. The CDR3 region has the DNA TGCAGTGCTCCCGGCAGGGGGGGAGGCGAGCAGTACTTC. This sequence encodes CSAPGRGGGEQYF.

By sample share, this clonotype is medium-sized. Written as DNA, the CDR3 is TGTGCCAGCAGCCCAGGGGCAGGATCCACAGATACGCAGTATTTT. This sequence encodes CASSPGAGSTDTQYF. The chain uses TRBV11-3 and TRBJ2-3; D is possibly TRBD1 (6 bases). The CDR3 covers 15 residues. CDR1 SGHNT and CDR2 YENEEA come from the germline V gene. V was shortened by 5 bases and J by 2 bases, with 14 bases between the two germline ends.

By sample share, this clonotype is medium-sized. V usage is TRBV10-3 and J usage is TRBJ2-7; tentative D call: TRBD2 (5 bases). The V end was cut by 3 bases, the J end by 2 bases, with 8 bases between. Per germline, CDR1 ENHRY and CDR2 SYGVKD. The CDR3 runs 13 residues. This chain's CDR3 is CAISDQTTYEQYF. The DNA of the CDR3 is TGTGCCATCAGTGACCAGACTACCTACGAGCAGTACTTC.

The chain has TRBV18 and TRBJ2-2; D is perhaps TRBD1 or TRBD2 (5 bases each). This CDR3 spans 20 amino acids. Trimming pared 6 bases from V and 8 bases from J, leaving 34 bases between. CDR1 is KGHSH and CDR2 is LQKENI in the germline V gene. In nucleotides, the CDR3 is TGTGCCAGCTCCCCAGTAACGGCCCCGGTGTTCGGGGCCGTTACTGGGGAGCTGTTTTTT. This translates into CASSPVTAPVFGAVTGELFF.

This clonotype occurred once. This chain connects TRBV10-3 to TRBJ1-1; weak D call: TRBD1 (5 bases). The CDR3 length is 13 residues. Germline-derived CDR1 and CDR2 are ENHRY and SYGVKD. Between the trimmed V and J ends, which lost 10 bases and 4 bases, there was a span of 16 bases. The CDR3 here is CATAGGIGTEAFF. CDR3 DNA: TGTGCCACCGCGGGGGGAATAGGCACTGAAGCTTTCTTT.

For the CDR3, the DNA is TGCGCCAGCAGCTTGGGGCAGGGAATTACTGAAGCTTTCTTT. It yields the protein CASSLGQGITEAFF. The V and J genes are TRBV5-1 and TRBJ1-1; perhaps TRBD1 as D (5 bases). The CDR3 sequence is 14 residues long. V was cut by 0 bases and J by 5 bases, with 11 bases left in between. CDR1 SGHRS and CDR2 YFSETQ come from the germline V gene. Full variable domain (missing parts from reference TRBV5-1 and TRBJ1-1): KAGVTQTPRYLIKTRGQQVTLSCSPISGHRSVSWYQQTPGQGLQFLFEYFSETQRNKGNFPGRFSGRQFSNSRSEMNVSTLELGDSALYLCASSLGQGITEAFFGQGTRLTVV.

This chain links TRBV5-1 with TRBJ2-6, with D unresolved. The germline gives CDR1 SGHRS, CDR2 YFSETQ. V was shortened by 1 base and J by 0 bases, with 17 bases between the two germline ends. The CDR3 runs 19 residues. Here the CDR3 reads CASSLWVSWIDSGANVLTF. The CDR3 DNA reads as TGCGCCAGCAGCTTGTGGGTATCGTGGATCGACTCTGGGGCCAACGTCCTGACTTTC.

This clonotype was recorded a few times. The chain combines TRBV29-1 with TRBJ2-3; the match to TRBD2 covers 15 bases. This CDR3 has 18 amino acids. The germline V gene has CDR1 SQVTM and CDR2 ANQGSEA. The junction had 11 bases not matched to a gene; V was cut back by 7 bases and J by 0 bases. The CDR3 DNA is TGCAGCGCCGGACTAGCGGGAGGGAGGGCCCCTAGCACAGATACGCAGTATTTT. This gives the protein CSAGLAGGRAPSTDTQYF.

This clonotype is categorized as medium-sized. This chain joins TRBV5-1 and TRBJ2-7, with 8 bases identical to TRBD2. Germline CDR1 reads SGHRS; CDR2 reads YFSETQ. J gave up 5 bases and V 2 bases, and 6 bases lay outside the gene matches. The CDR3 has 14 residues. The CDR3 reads CASSFQREGNEQYF. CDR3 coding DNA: TGCGCCAGCAGCTTCCAACGGGAGGGGAACGAGCAGTACTTC. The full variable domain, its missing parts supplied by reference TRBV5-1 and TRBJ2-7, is KAGVTQTPRYLIKTRGQQVTLSCSPISGHRSVSWYQQTPGQGLQFLFEYFSETQRNKGNFPGRFSGRQFSNSRSEMNVSTLELGDSALYLCASSFQREGNEQYFGPGTRLTVT.

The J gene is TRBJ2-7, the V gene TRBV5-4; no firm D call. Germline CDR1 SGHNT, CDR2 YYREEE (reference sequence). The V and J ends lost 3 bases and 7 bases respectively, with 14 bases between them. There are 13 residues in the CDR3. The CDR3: CASSSTEVGEQYF. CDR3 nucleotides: TGTGCCAGCAGCTCCACCGAGGTGGGGGAGCAGTACTTC.

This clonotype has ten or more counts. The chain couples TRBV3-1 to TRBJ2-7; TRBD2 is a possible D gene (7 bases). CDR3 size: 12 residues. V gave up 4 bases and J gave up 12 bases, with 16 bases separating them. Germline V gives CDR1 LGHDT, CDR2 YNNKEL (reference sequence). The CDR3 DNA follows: TGTGCCAGCAGCCCGACAGGCGGGGGTACGTACTTC. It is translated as CASSPTGGGTYF.